Listed here are 7 T cell receptor beta chains from one sample, sequenced in a study of blood T cell repertoires in COVID-19. TCRdb's table, derived via immunoSEQ multiplex PCR, lists solely in-frame clones and lacks some. Seen here are approximately 300,000 clones, 86% observed once, and the top ten hold under 2%. Sequenced input: peripheral blood. The receptors stem from a woman between 45 and 65 years old with acute or convalescent COVID-19.

Note on this clone: The same CDR3 is also encoded by other DNA sequences in this sample. The chain couples TRBV30 to TRBJ1-1, with 10 bases identical to TRBD1. The germline CDR1 and CDR2 sequences are GTSNPN and SVGIG (reference sequence). V gave up 3 bases and J gave up 5 bases; unmatched junction bases: 3. This CDR3 spans 13 amino acids. CDR3 residues: CAWRTGGNTEAFF. In nucleotides, the CDR3 is TGTGCCTGGAGGACAGGGGGCAATACTGAAGCTTTCTTT.

The chain has TRBV19 and TRBJ1-2, with D maybe TRBD1 (6 bases). Germline V gene lookup returns CDR1 LNHDA and CDR2 SQIVND (reference sequence). Trimming stripped 3 bases from V and 9 bases from J, with 11 bases between. CDR3 size: 12 residues. The CDR3 sequence is CASSIAGDSYTF. DNA of the CDR3: TGTGCCAGTAGTATTGCAGGGGATAGCTACACCTTC.

This clone has a single count. The V gene is TRBV29-1, the J gene TRBJ1-1; 7 bases map to TRBD1. The CDR3 consists of 11 residues. Germline CDR1 and CDR2: SQVTM and ANQGSEA. V shed 5 bases and J 8 bases; nucleotides not matched to a gene: 5. CDR3 region: CSVQRGREAFF. Here the CDR3 DNA reads TGCAGCGTTCAGAGGGGGCGAGAAGCTTTCTTT.

This clone has only a few counts. The chain has TRBV7-2 and TRBJ1-6; TRBD1 might be the D (5 bases). CDR3 length: 15 residues. Trimming removed 2 bases at V and 9 bases at J, with 14 bases between. CDR1 is SGHTA and CDR2 is FQGNSA in the germline V gene. The CDR3 protein is CASSLFGGMGSPLHF. The CDR3 DNA reads as TGTGCCAGCAGCTTATTCGGGGGAATGGGTTCACCCCTCCACTTT.

This chain joins TRBV28 and TRBJ1-1; tentative D call: TRBD1 (5 bases). Germline CDR1 MDHEN, CDR2 SYDVKM. Deletions cut 5 bases from V and 0 bases from J, with 13 bases between. CDR3 length: 15 residues. The CDR3 DNA follows: TGTGCCAGCAGTCCTAAGGCCAGGGTGAACACTGAAGCTTTCTTT. Protein sequence: CASSPKARVNTEAFF. The full variable domain, with the rest looked up from reference TRBV28 and TRBJ1-1, is DVKVTQSSRYLVKRTGEKVFLECVQDMDHENMFWYRQDPGLGLRLIYFSYDVKMKEKGDIPEGYSVSREKKERFSLILESASTNQTSMYLCASSPKARVNTEAFFGQGTRLTVV.

The chain combines TRBV6-2 or TRBV6-3 with TRBJ1-5, with 9 bases lining up with TRBD1. The CDR3 length is 18 residues. Germline trimming cut 5 bases from V and 2 bases from J; bases unmatched to any gene: 13. The germline CDR1 and CDR2 sequences are MNHEY and SVGEGT. The CDR3 region has the DNA TGTGCCAGCAGTACTAACAGGGGGCTTTTTAGAGGCAATCAGCCCCAGCATTTT. Translating gives CASSTNRGLFRGNQPQHF.

The chain links TRBV24-1 to TRBJ2-1; TRBD1 matches 9 bases. CDR1 and CDR2 (germline): KGHDR, SFDVKD. This CDR3 region has 16 residues. V gave up 2 bases and J gave up 4 bases; unmatched junction bases: 5. For the CDR3, the DNA is TGTGCCACCAGTGATTCCGGGACAGGGATTTACAATGAGCAGTTCTTC. The encoded protein is CATSDSGTGIYNEQFF.